Following are 10 T cell receptor beta chains from one sample sequenced in a study of T cell changes during pregnancy in multiple sclerosis. TCRdb keeps only in-frame clones here, not all; method: immunoSEQ multiplex PCR. The sample lists just over 90,000 clones, 75% to 95% seen once, with roughly 1.7% in the top ten. The sample here was peripheral blood, taken after pregnancy. Source of these receptors: a female donor in good health, enrolled as a control in a pregnancy study.

V gene TRBV19 combines with J gene TRBJ2-7; 10 nucleotides match TRBD1. J gave up 2 bases and V 6 bases, and 7 bases lay outside the gene matches. Germline V lookup: CDR1 LNHDA, CDR2 SQIVND (reference sequence). CDR3 length: 15 residues. This chain's CDR3 is CASSRNGQGAYEQYF. The CDR3 DNA follows: TGTGCCAGTAGCCGAAACGGACAGGGGGCCTACGAGCAGTACTTC.

The V gene is TRBV7-2, the J gene TRBJ1-6; 9 bases are shared with TRBD1. This CDR3 is 15 amino acids long. Germline assignment: CDR1 SGHTA and CDR2 FQGNSA. V lost 0 bases to trimming and J lost 10 bases; unmatched junction nucleotides: 4. The CDR3 bases are TGTGCCAGCAGCTTAGCGGGACAGGGTATCTCACCCCTCCACTTT. Amino acids: CASSLAGQGISPLHF.

The gene calls are TRBV30 and TRBJ1-4, with a possible D match to TRBD1 (5 bases). Germline V gene data show CDR1 as GTSNPN and CDR2 as SVGIG (reference sequence). The germline V and J ends were trimmed by 2 bases and 6 bases, with 7 bases remaining between them. The CDR3 consists of 12 residues. CDR3 DNA: TGTGCCTGGAGTAGGGGCGATGAAAAACTGTTTTTT. Translation: CAWSRGDEKLFF.

This clone was detected only once. The chain links TRBV11-3 to TRBJ2-7; no reliable D call. The CDR3 consists of 12 residues. The germline gives CDR1 SGHNT, CDR2 YENEEA. V shed 0 bases and J shed 5 bases, with 5 bases lying between them. The CDR3 DNA follows: TGTGCCAGCAGCTTAGATCGTCACGAGCAGTACTTC. It yields the protein CASSLDRHEQYF.

The gene calls are TRBV2 and TRBJ1-1; D not resolved. The CDR3 is 13 amino acids. The germline CDR1 and CDR2 sequences are SNHLY and FYNNEI. The V end was cut by 8 bases, the J end by 3 bases, with 13 bases between. The CDR3, as DNA: TGTGCCAGCTGGAGCGCACCGGACACTGAAGCTTTCTTT. Protein product: CASWSAPDTEAFF.

The rearrangement joins TRBV7-3 to TRBJ1-1; the D gene is possibly TRBD1 (6 bases). CDR1 is SGHTA, CDR2 FQGTGA, per germline. The CDR3 extends over 15 amino acids. Trimming left V 4 bases short and J 1 base short, with 13 bases between. CDR3 region: CASSSDGTPNTEAFF. CDR3 DNA: TGTGCCAGCAGCTCAGATGGGACACCGAACACTGAAGCTTTCTTT.

The V gene is TRBV6-6, the J gene TRBJ1-6; D possibly corresponds to TRBD1 (6 bases). Trimming took 6 bases from V and 8 from J, leaving 14 bases between them. This CDR3 is 14 amino acids long. Germline CDR1 and CDR2: MNHNY and SVGAGI (reference sequence). This chain's CDR3 is CASSRGSRDSPLHF. CDR3 bases: TGTGCCAGCAGCAGGGGAAGTCGGGATTCACCCCTCCACTTT.

CDR3 bases: TGTGCCAGCAGGACCACCGGACAGGGTGGAGGCTACACCTTC. Translation gives CASRTTGQGGGYTF. The chain combines TRBV27 with TRBJ1-2, with TRBD1 identical over 8 bases. CDR1 is MNHEY and CDR2 is SMNVEV in the germline V gene (reference sequence). V shed 6 bases and J 8 bases; nucleotides not matched to a gene: 11. The CDR3 is made up of 14 amino acids.

This sequence joins TRBV11-2 and TRBJ1-1, with D unclear. The CDR3 totals 15 residues. V lost 1 base and J lost 1, with 10 bases in between. Germline V gives CDR1 SGHAT, CDR2 FQNNGV. The CDR3 loop is CASSLGQAKNTEAFF. CDR3 DNA: TGTGCCAGCAGCTTAGGGCAGGCGAAGAACACTGAAGCTTTCTTT.

The V and J genes are TRBV4-2 and TRBJ2-2; D perhaps matches TRBD1 (6 bases). V was clipped by 4 bases and J by 3 bases, with 12 bases between them. Looked up from germline, CDR1 is LGHNA and CDR2 is YNFKEQ. CDR3 length: 15 amino acids. The CDR3 DNA reads TGTGCCAGCAGCCCAGGGGCCATGGACACCGGGGAGCTGTTTTTT. Its translation: CASSPGAMDTGELFF.